Presented here are 18 T cell receptor beta chains from one specimen sequenced in a study of T cell responses to AZD1222 COVID-19 vaccine. Measured with immunoSEQ multiplex PCR; TCRdb has only the in-frame clones, and not every one. This table has fewer than 30,000 clones, over 75% appearing once. The source material was peripheral blood, sampled on day 0 of AZD1222 vaccination. These receptors were taken from an adult in good health.

This chain uses TRBV10-3 with TRBJ2-3, with D possibly matching TRBD2 (7 bases). V lost 10 bases, J lost 2 bases, and 16 bases lay in between. The germline gives CDR1 ENHRY, CDR2 SYGVKD. This CDR3 contains 14 residues. Here the CDR3 reads CATRGAQNTDTQYF. CDR3 coding DNA: TGTGCCACCCGGGGGGCCCAAAACACAGATACGCAGTATTTT.

This chain joins TRBV7-9 and TRBJ1-1, with D maybe TRBD1 (5 bases). CDR3 length: 14 residues. The ends were cut back, 1 base at V and 0 bases at J, with 6 bases in the middle. Germline lookup yields CDR1 SEHNR and CDR2 FQNEAQ (reference sequence). CDR3 sequence (DNA): TGTGCCAGCAGCTTAGGGGACTTGAACACTGAAGCTTTCTTT. The encoded protein is CASSLGDLNTEAFF.

The chain combines TRBV7-6 with TRBJ2-3, with D possibly TRBD2 on 6 matching bases. CDR1 SGHVS and CDR2 FNYEAQ come from the germline V gene. This CDR3 spans 16 amino acids. Trimming took off 1 base at V and 1 base at J, with 12 bases between the two ends. The CDR3 here is CASSLGRPGGTDTQYF. The CDR3 bases are TGTGCCAGCAGCTTAGGCCGGCCGGGGGGCACAGATACGCAGTATTTT. Supplemented by reference TRBV7-6 and TRBJ2-3, the full variable domain reads GAGVSQSPRYKVTKRGQDVALRCDPISGHVSLYWYRQALGQGPEFLTYFNYEAQQDKSGLPNDRFSAERPEGSISTLTIQRTEQRDSAMYRCASSLGRPGGTDTQYFGPGTRLTVL.

This clone has only one observation. Other DNA sequences from this sample encode an identical CDR3 as well. The chain links TRBV7-9 to TRBJ1-1; 7 nucleotides align to TRBD1. Germline CDR1 and CDR2: SEHNR and FQNEAQ (reference sequence). The trim removed 4 bases at V and 1 base at J, leaving 6 bases unmatched. The CDR3 totals 15 residues. The CDR3 region is CASSSRTGSNTEAFF. In DNA, the CDR3 is TGTGCCAGCAGCTCCCGGACAGGATCGAACACTGAAGCTTTCTTT.

The chain has TRBV6-5 and TRBJ1-3; 7 nucleotides line up with TRBD1. The CDR3 runs to 14 residues. With 5 bases clipped from V and 3 bases from J, the junction kept 4 bases outside the gene matches. CDR1 is MNHEY and CDR2 is SVGAGI in the germline V gene. CDR3 sequence: CASSNRGVGNTIYF. CDR3 sequence (DNA): TGTGCCAGCAGTAACAGGGGAGTTGGAAACACCATATATTTT.

The chain carries TRBV11-3 and TRBJ2-2; TRBD1 aligns across 8 bases. Germline CDR1 SGHNT, CDR2 YENEEA. The CDR3 sequence is 15 residues long. The V gene end was trimmed by 3 bases and the J gene end by 2 bases; junction bases not matched to a gene: 2. DNA for the CDR3: TGTGCCAGCAGCTTCGGACAGGGCAACACCGGGGAGCTGTTTTTT. Encoded protein: CASSFGQGNTGELFF.

The chain recombines TRBV7-2 with TRBJ2-7, with a weak D call TRBD1 (5 bases). Trimming took 6 bases from V and 5 from J, leaving 20 bases between them. The CDR3 totals 15 residues. Germline values: CDR1 SGHTA, CDR2 FQGNSA. CDR3 sequence reads: CASRRSETVVNEQYF. The CDR3 DNA sequence: TGTGCCAGCAGGCGGTCTGAGACAGTGGTCAACGAGCAGTACTTC.

This sequence joins TRBV12-5 and TRBJ2-5; the match to TRBD1 covers 11 bases. Germline CDR1 LGHNT, CDR2 FRNRAP. J was trimmed by 5 bases and V by 0 bases; bases with no gene match: 5. This CDR3 comprises 16 residues. CDR3: CASGLVPDRGRETQYF. CDR3 coding DNA: TGTGCTAGTGGTTTGGTACCGGACAGGGGGCGTGAGACCCAGTACTTC. Full variable domain (missing parts from reference TRBV12-5 and TRBJ2-5): DARVTQTPRHKVTEMGQEVTMRCQPILGHNTVFWYRQTMMQGLELLAYFRNRAPLDDSGMPKDRFSAEMPDATLATLKIQPSEPRDSAVYFCASGLVPDRGRETQYFGPGTRLLVL.

The chain links TRBV19 to TRBJ2-3; weak D call: TRBD1 (6 bases). The germline gives CDR1 LNHDA, CDR2 SQIVND (reference sequence). V was trimmed by 9 bases and J by 6 bases, leaving 16 bases between them. The CDR3 sequence is 13 residues long. CDR3 coding DNA: TGTGCCAGCACCCCGGGACACAGGGATACGCAGTATTTT. Encoded protein: CASTPGHRDTQYF.

The table lists this clone with a count of one. The chain employs TRBV7-2 and TRBJ2-3; D is perhaps TRBD1 (5 bases). Germline CDR1 SGHTA, CDR2 FQGNSA. The CDR3 extends over 15 amino acids. Trimming left V 5 bases short and J 1 base short, with 13 bases between. CDR3 coding DNA: TGTGCCAGCAGCCCCGACAGTTTGGGCACAGATACGCAGTATTTT. This gives the protein CASSPDSLGTDTQYF. Full variable domain (outside the CDR3, taken from reference TRBV7-2 and TRBJ2-3): GAGVSQSPSNKVTEKGKDVELRCDPISGHTALYWYRQSLGQGLEFLIYFQGNSAPDKSGLPSDRFSAERTGGSVSTLTIQRTQQEDSAVYLCASSPDSLGTDTQYFGPGTRLTVL.

This clone was recorded a few times. The CDR3 DNA reads as TGCGCCAGCAGCCAAGGTTTAGATCCAGCAGATACGCAGTATTTT. Amino acids: CASSQGLDPADTQYF. The gene calls are TRBV4-1 and TRBJ2-3; D remains ambiguous. The CDR3 spans 15 residues. V was clipped by 1 base and J by 4 bases, with 12 bases between them. Germline V gene data show CDR1 as MGHRA and CDR2 as YSYEKL.

This chain joins TRBV7-9 and TRBJ1-6; D might be TRBD1 (6 bases). Trimming removed 11 bases from V and 4 bases from J, with 15 bases in between. This CDR3 is built from 14 residues. Germline V gene lookup returns CDR1 SEHNR and CDR2 FQNEAQ (reference sequence). The CDR3 here is CAAGGGGYNSPLHF. In DNA form, the CDR3 reads TGTGCCGCGGGAGGAGGGGGGTATAATTCACCCCTCCACTTT.

The chain combines TRBV29-1 with TRBJ2-7; the match to TRBD1 covers 9 bases. From germline, CDR1 is SQVTM and CDR2 ANQGSEA. V lost 4 bases to trimming and J lost 4 bases; unmatched junction nucleotides: 14. The CDR3 totals 16 residues. CDR3 residues: CSVALARQGGDYEQYF. The CDR3 DNA follows: TGCAGCGTTGCCCTCGCCAGACAGGGGGGGGATTACGAGCAGTACTTC.

To note about this clone: Here the CDR3 omits its conserved ending phenylalanine or tryptophan, so a read error is the likely source. The DNA is omitted, as the CDR3 cannot be located on it reliably, and the CDR3 follows TCRdb's listing. This chain joins TRBV7-3 and TRBJ2-7. CDR1 SGHTA and CDR2 FQGTGA come from the germline V gene. The CDR3 region is 10 residues in length, termini included. The CDR3 sequence: CASSLMTVPG.

The rearrangement joins TRBV5-1 to TRBJ1-4; TRBD1 is a possible D gene (5 bases). CDR1 is SGHRS, CDR2 YFSETQ, per germline. The CDR3 length is 14 residues. V lost 1 base and J 4 bases, leaving 8 bases between the germline ends. This CDR3 reads CASSLRGGNEKLFF. CDR3 nucleotides: TGCGCCAGCAGCTTGAGGGGTGGTAATGAAAAACTGTTTTTT.

The CDR3 DNA follows: TGTGCCAGCAGTTCCAGGGGCTCCCAAGAGACCCAGTACTTC. This gives the protein CASSSRGSQETQYF. J is TRBJ2-5 and V is TRBV5-6; TRBD1 is a possible D gene (6 bases). Trimming removed 5 bases from V and 1 base from J, with 12 bases in between. The CDR3 spans 14 residues. Germline assignment: CDR1 SGHDT and CDR2 YYEEEE.

This chain connects TRBV18 to TRBJ1-1; D is possibly TRBD1 (5 bases). CDR3 length: 15 residues. CDR1 is KGHSH and CDR2 is LQKENI in the germline V gene. Trimming cost V 0 bases and J 1 base, with 9 bases left between them. The DNA for the CDR3 is TGTGCCAGCTCACCACCAGGGGCAAGGAACACTGAAGCTTTCTTT. Translated: CASSPPGARNTEAFF.

This clone was counted between two and nine times. The chain employs TRBV6-5 and TRBJ1-1, with 7 bases that match TRBD1. The germline V gene has CDR1 MNHEY and CDR2 SVGAGI. There are 14 residues in the CDR3. V shed 6 bases and J 1 base; nucleotides not matched to a gene: 5. The CDR3 is CASSKTGRNTEAFF. The CDR3 DNA reads TGTGCCAGCAGCAAGACAGGGAGGAACACTGAAGCTTTCTTT.